Each of the 26 T cell receptor beta chains below was sequenced from the same sample in a study of T cells in women clearing cervical HPV infection. Clones were sequenced by immunoSEQ multiplex PCR, and TCRdb holds only the in-frame ones, with some missing. Its listing shows 22,000 or so clones. Sequencing input: blood buffy coat. Receptor source: a woman aged 18-70 years with a cervical HPV16 infection that either progressed to CIN3+ or cleared (not recorded which).

Comment on this clone: The read gets to within 3 residues of the CDR3 end, and the germline J gene fills in the rest. The chain has TRBV19 and TRBJ1-1, with no clear D. The CDR3 is 11 residues long. Germline V CDR1 and CDR2: LNHDA, SQIVND (reference sequence). The covered CDR3 bases are TGTGCCAGTAGTATAGACAGGGAA. This translates into CASSIDRE. The entire CDR3 sequence reads CASSIDREAFF. The full variable domain, with the rest looked up from reference TRBV19 and TRBJ1-1, is DGGITQSPKYLFRKEGQNVTLSCEQNLNHDAMYWYRQDPGQGLRLIYYSQIVNDFQKGDIAEGYSVSREKKESFPLTVTSAQKNPTAFYLCASSIDREAFFGQGTRLTVV.

Remarks on this clone: The CDR3 end falls 3 residues outside the read, so it is completed with the germline J gene. The chain links TRBV7-9 to TRBJ2-7; D gene unclear. V lost 1 base, J lost 6 bases, and 13 bases lay in between. The CDR3 has 14 amino acids. Germline-derived CDR1 and CDR2 are SEHNR and FQNEAQ (reference sequence). The DNA read from the CDR3 is TGTGCCAGCAGCTTAGAGTACCAAGGTGGCGAG. Its protein product is CASSLEYQGGE. The full CDR3 protein is CASSLEYQGGEQYF.

Turning to this clone: The junction does not match germline at one end; this may be a read error. The read stops 3 residues short of the end of the CDR3; the missing end is completed from the germline J gene. The rearrangement uses TRBV4-2 and TRBJ2-1; 12 bases are shared with TRBD2. Germline lookup yields CDR1 LGHNA and CDR2 YNFKEQ. The CDR3 covers 14 residues. CDR3: CASSRLAGVDEQFF. The DNA read from the CDR3 is TGCGCCAGCAGCCGACTAGCGGGAGTGGATGAG.

In regard to this clone: The read gets to within 3 residues of the CDR3 end, and the germline J gene fills in the rest. The chain is built from TRBV5-1 and TRBJ2-3, with 11 bases that match TRBD1. V lost 1 base and J lost 4; bases outside the gene matches: 2. Per germline, CDR1 SGHRS and CDR2 YFSETQ. The CDR3 length is 15 residues. The covered CDR3 bases are TGCGCCAGCAGCTTGAGGGGACAGGGGGCAGATACG. Its protein product is CASSLRGQGADT. The whole CDR3 protein is CASSLRGQGADTQYF.

On this clone: Sequencing ends 3 residues short of the CDR3 end; the germline J gene provides the rest. This rearrangement joins TRBV5-1 to TRBJ2-3, with 7 positions matching TRBD2. Per germline, CDR1 SGHRS and CDR2 YFSETQ. There are 16 residues in the CDR3. V shed 0 bases, J shed 2 bases, and the junction held 6 bases outside the gene matches. The DNA read from the CDR3 is TGCGCCAGCAGCTTGGTAGGACTAGGGACCACAGATACG. Protein: CASSLVGLGTTDT. The full CDR3 reads CASSLVGLGTTDTQYF.

Note on this clone: Mismatch with germline at one junction end may stem from a read error. Coverage ceases 3 residues before the CDR3 finishes, and the germline J gene fills in the end. The chain carries TRBV7-7 and TRBJ2-2; D perhaps matches TRBD2 (6 bases). The CDR3 runs 13 residues. Germline V CDR1 and CDR2: SSHAT, FNYEAQ (reference sequence). The CDR3 DNA, read in part, is TGTGCTAGCAGCTCGGGGGACACCGGGGAG. Amino acid sequence: CASSSGDTGE. In full, the CDR3 reads CASSSGDTGELFF.

Concerning this clone itself: The read ends 3 residues shy of where the CDR3 ends; the end is completed using the germline J gene. The chain links TRBV30 to TRBJ1-4; 7 bases line up with TRBD1. V was pared by 4 bases and J by 4 bases, with 3 bases of the junction left unmatched. From germline, CDR1 is GTSNPN and CDR2 SVGIG (reference sequence). The CDR3 runs to 13 residues. The CDR3 spells CAWKGADNEKLFF. CDR3 bases read: TGTGCCTGGAAGGGGGCGGATAATGAAAAA.

Of note for this clone: The sequenced fragment ends 3 residues before the CDR3 boundary, so the rest is inferred from the germline J gene. The V and J genes are TRBV30 and TRBJ1-4; D ambiguous. The germline gives CDR1 GTSNPN, CDR2 SVGIG (reference sequence). CDR3 size: 15 residues. Incomplete CDR3 DNA: TGTGCCTGGACTGCGTTACGCTCCTATAATTCACCA. This gives the protein CAWTALRSYNSP. The entire CDR3 protein reads CAWTALRSYNSPLFF.

On this clone: The CDR3 is cut off 3 residues early in the read; its end comes from the germline J gene. V gene TRBV7-6 combines with J gene TRBJ1-4; 10 bases fit TRBD1. CDR1 and CDR2 (germline): SGHVS, FNYEAQ. The CDR3 length is 14 residues. CDR3 bases read: TGTGCCAGCAGCACGGGACAGGGGAACTCACCA. It encodes CASSTGQGNSP. The whole CDR3 is CASSTGQGNSPLFF.

Of note for this clone: The CDR3 end falls 3 residues outside the read, so it is completed with the germline J gene. The V call is TRBV29-1, the J call TRBJ1-1; 12 bases line up with TRBD1. The CDR3 consists of 15 residues. Per germline, CDR1 SQVTM and CDR2 ANQGSEA. The J segment lost 4 bases and the V segment lost 4 bases, leaving 7 bases of the junction unmatched. The sequenced part of the CDR3 DNA is TGCAGCGTTGCGGGGACAGGGGGCTATCGCACTGAA. Its protein product is CSVAGTGGYRTE. The CDR3 in full is CSVAGTGGYRTEAFF. The full variable domain, rest sourced from reference TRBV29-1 and TRBJ1-1, is SAVISQKPSRDICQRGTSLTIQCQVDSQVTMMFWYRQQPGQSLTLIATANQGSEATYESGFVIDKFPISRPNLTFSTLTVSNMSPEDSSIYLCSVAGTGGYRTEAFFGQGTRLTVV.

Remarks on this clone: With the read ending 3 residues before the CDR3 end, the germline J gene is used to fill in that end. The V and J genes are TRBV28 and TRBJ2-7, with D possibly being TRBD2 (6 bases). V gave up 5 bases and J gave up 2 bases, with 16 bases separating them. The CDR3 is made up of 15 amino acids. Germline assignment: CDR1 MDHEN and CDR2 SYDVKM. CDR3 DNA (partial): TGTGCCAGCAGTCAGGACGGGGGATTTACCTACGAG. It translates to CASSQDGGFTYE. The full CDR3 sequence reads CASSQDGGFTYEQYF.

A note on this clone: The sequenced fragment ends 3 residues before the CDR3 boundary, so the rest is inferred from the germline J gene. This chain links TRBV12-3 or TRBV12-4 with TRBJ2-5; a weak D match, TRBD2 (6 bases). Trimming pared 5 bases from V and 1 base from J, leaving 8 bases between. The CDR3 has 13 amino acids. The CDR3 sequence: CASSLGGQETQYF. The covered CDR3 bases are TGTGCCAGCAGTCTCGGGGGCCAAGAGACC.

About this clone: The read ends 3 residues early relative to the CDR3; the germline J gene fills the gap. The V call is TRBV11-2, the J call TRBJ2-2; the D gene is possibly TRBD1 (5 bases). V was clipped by 6 bases and J by 1 base, with 12 bases between them. The V gene's germline CDR1 is SGHAT and CDR2 FQNNGV. CDR3 length equals 15 residues. The CDR3 DNA, read in part, is TGTGCCAGCAGGACACAGGATCTGAACACCGGGGAG. Protein product: CASRTQDLNTGE. The full CDR3 protein reads CASRTQDLNTGELFF.

Points on this clone: The read ends 3 residues before the CDR3 terminus; that terminus is restored from the germline J gene. This chain uses TRBV5-1 with TRBJ2-6; weak D call: TRBD2 (6 bases). Germline V CDR1 and CDR2: SGHRS, YFSETQ. V lost 2 bases, J lost 2 bases, and 17 bases lay in between. The CDR3 has 18 residues. CDR3 sequence reads: CASSFITLGTAGANVLTF. CDR3 bases read: TGCGCCAGCAGCTTTATAACGTTGGGGACTGCTGGGGCCAACGTC.

Details on this clone: Read sequence stops 3 residues before the CDR3 end, and the germline J gene provides the missing end. The rearrangement links TRBV5-6 to TRBJ2-2; D is unresolved. Germline CDR1 SGHDT, CDR2 YYEEEE. The V gene lost 4 bases and the J gene lost 5 bases, with 15 bases spanning the gap. The CDR3 contains 15 residues. The CDR3 bases that were read are TGTGCCAGCAGCCTAGGCAGACTTATTACCGGGGAG. Its translation: CASSLGRLITGE. The CDR3, in full, reads CASSLGRLITGELFF.

Concerning this clone: The read halts 3 residues ahead of the CDR3 end, with the missing end drawn from the germline J gene. The chain is built from TRBV9 and TRBJ2-3; possible D gene TRBD2, 6 bases. The CDR3 runs 17 residues. CDR1 and CDR2 (germline): SGDLS, YYNGEE. The DNA read from the CDR3 is TGTGCCAGCAGCGTAGAAGGAGGGGCCTTGTTGGGAGAGACG. Protein product: CASSVEGGALLGET. The complete CDR3 protein is CASSVEGGALLGETQYF.

With respect to this clone: The sequenced fragment ends 3 residues before the CDR3 boundary, so the rest is inferred from the germline J gene. This sequence joins TRBV11-2 and TRBJ1-2; 9 positions agree with TRBD1. CDR3 length: 14 amino acids. Germline V gene lookup returns CDR1 SGHAT and CDR2 FQNNGV. This chain's CDR3 is CASSPYRGLRGYTF. Incomplete CDR3 DNA: TGTGCCAGCAGCCCATACAGGGGGCTTCGGGGC.

To note about this clone: The DNA ends 3 residues before the CDR3 does, and the rest of the CDR3 is filled in from the germline J gene. The V gene is TRBV14, the J gene TRBJ2-7; TRBD1 aligns across 7 bases. Germline lookup yields CDR1 SGHDN and CDR2 FVKESK. J lost 6 bases, V lost 4 bases, and 6 bases had no gene match. This CDR3 region has 13 residues. Here the CDR3 reads CASSRSTGSEQYF. CDR3 bases read: TGTGCCAGCAGCCGCTCGACAGGGTCCGAG. The whole variable domain, remainder taken from reference TRBV14 and TRBJ2-7, is EAGVTQFPSHSVIEKGQTVTLRCDPISGHDNLYWYRRVMGKEIKFLLHFVKESKQDESGMPNNRFLAERTGGTYSTLKVQPAELEDSGVYFCASSRSTGSEQYFGPGTRLTVT.

To note about this clone: The read gets to within 3 residues of the CDR3 end, and the germline J gene fills in the rest. The chain uses TRBV7-2 and TRBJ1-4; 7 nucleotides line up with TRBD1. Per the germline V gene, CDR1 is SGHTA and CDR2 is FQGNSA. This CDR3 has 14 residues. Trimming cost V 8 bases and J 3 bases; bases outside gene matches: 6. CDR3 residues: CASARQGSNEKLFF. Partial CDR3 DNA: TGTGCCAGCGCCAGACAGGGATCTAATGAAAAA.

Of note for this clone: The read ends 3 residues early relative to the CDR3; the germline J gene fills the gap. The gene calls are TRBV29-1 and TRBJ1-2, with TRBD1 as a possible D gene (5 bases). Germline V lookup: CDR1 SQVTM, CDR2 ANQGSEA. CDR3 size: 13 residues. Trimming cost V 8 bases and J 5 bases, with 18 bases left between them. CDR3 amino acids: CSFMGGDGYGYTF. Partial CDR3 DNA: TGCAGCTTCATGGGGGGGGACGGTTATGGC. Supplemented by reference TRBV29-1 and TRBJ1-2, the full variable domain reads SAVISQKPSRDICQRGTSLTIQCQVDSQVTMMFWYRQQPGQSLTLIATANQGSEATYESGFVIDKFPISRPNLTFSTLTVSNMSPEDSSIYLCSFMGGDGYGYTFGSGTRLTVV.

Of note for this clone: The read comes to an end 3 residues before the CDR3 does, leaving the germline J gene to fill in the end. This rearrangement joins TRBV7-6 to TRBJ2-3; 9 bases align to TRBD1. The CDR3 totals 17 residues. The germline CDR1 and CDR2 sequences are SGHVS and FNYEAQ. CDR3 DNA (partial): TGTGCCAGCAGCTTAACCTTCCGGGACAGGGAACAAGAGACG. Translation gives CASSLTFRDREQET. The CDR3 in its entirety is CASSLTFRDREQETQYF.

With respect to this clone: The read comes to an end 3 residues before the CDR3 does, leaving the germline J gene to fill in the end. The chain has TRBV30 and TRBJ2-2; possibly TRBD1 for D (7 bases). Germline V gene data show CDR1 as GTSNPN and CDR2 as SVGIG (reference sequence). The CDR3 is made up of 14 amino acids. This chain's CDR3 is CASDTGARGSPLFF. The sequenced part of the CDR3 DNA is TGTGCCAGCGACACGGGGGCCAGGGGGTCACCG. Together with reference TRBV30 and TRBJ2-2, the CDR3 gives the full variable domain: SQTIHQWPATLVQPVGSPLSLECTVEGTSNPNLYWYRQAAGRGLQLLFYSVGIGQISSEVPQNLSASRPQDRQFILSSKKLLLSDSGFYLCASDTGARGSPLFFGEGSRLTVL.

This clone is deemed medium-sized by its frequency. The observed sequence ends 3 residues before the CDR3 terminus, with the missing tail filled in from the germline J gene. J is TRBJ1-6 and V is TRBV30; D ambiguous. From germline, CDR1 is GTSNPN and CDR2 SVGIG (reference sequence). The CDR3 extends over 13 amino acids. Trimming shortened V by 2 bases and J by 7 bases, and 9 bases separated the two germline ends. The CDR3 here is CAWSRQSNSPLHF. Partial CDR3 DNA: TGTGCCTGGAGTAGGCAGTCCAATTCACCC. Full variable domain (remainder filled in from reference TRBV30 and TRBJ1-6): SQTIHQWPATLVQPVGSPLSLECTVEGTSNPNLYWYRQAAGRGLQLLFYSVGIGQISSEVPQNLSASRPQDRQFILSSKKLLLSDSGFYLCAWSRQSNSPLHFGNGTRLTVT.

For this clone: The CDR3 end is not reached by the read, which stops 3 residues before it; the germline J gene fills it in. This chain links TRBV30 with TRBJ2-7, with 10 nucleotides matching TRBD1. The CDR3 length is 14 residues. Trimming removed 1 base from V and 3 bases from J; junction bases left unmatched: 3. Germline CDR1 reads GTSNPN; CDR2 reads SVGIG (reference sequence). CDR3 bases read: TGTGCCTGGAGTGCCGGGACAGGGGTCTACGAG. This translates into CAWSAGTGVYE. The CDR3 as a whole reads CAWSAGTGVYEQYF. The full variable domain, in which reference TRBV30 and TRBJ2-7 provide the parts outside the CDR3, is SQTIHQWPATLVQPVGSPLSLECTVEGTSNPNLYWYRQAAGRGLQLLFYSVGIGQISSEVPQNLSASRPQDRQFILSSKKLLLSDSGFYLCAWSAGTGVYEQYFGPGTRLTVT.

As to this clone: Read coverage stops 3 residues before the CDR3 terminus; the germline J gene supplies the remainder. The chain employs TRBV5-1 and TRBJ2-3; 9 positions agree with TRBD2. V was pared by 0 bases and J by 6 bases, with 8 bases of the junction left unmatched. The CDR3 totals 16 residues. Germline V CDR1 and CDR2: SGHRS, YFSETQ. Incomplete CDR3 DNA: TGCGCCAGCAGCTTGGTAGCGGGAGTTGATTTGGATACG. It encodes CASSLVAGVDLDT. The full CDR3 sequence reads CASSLVAGVDLDTQYF.

Concerning this clone itself: Read coverage stops 3 residues before the CDR3 terminus; the germline J gene supplies the remainder. This chain connects TRBV2 to TRBJ2-3; perhaps TRBD1 as D (6 bases). Germline CDR1 is SNHLY and CDR2 is FYNNEI. V was clipped by 4 bases and J by 5 bases, with 13 bases between them. CDR3 length: 14 amino acids. Partial CDR3 DNA: TGTGCCAGCAGTGCACAGTCAGGGGTAGATACG. This codes for CASSAQSGVDT. The whole CDR3 region reads CASSAQSGVDTQYF.